This T cell receptor beta chain comes out of a study of T cell repertoires in cytomegalovirus infection. Whole-study results and caveats: Dominant in the ex vivo response were TCR beta clonotypes restricted by HLA-C and specific for CMV.

The CDR3 totals 15 residues. V shed 6 bases and J shed 4 bases, with 16 bases lying between them. TCRdb redid the calling of the reads with MiXCR, one entry per CDR3 protein. The table lists 350,000 to 550,000 distinct CDR3 sequences, about 33% of them singletons, with 12% to 15% in the top ten. The sample holds many counts of this clonotype. Its antigen is unknown. The V call is TRBV12-3 or TRBV12-4, the J call TRBJ2-1, with D possibly matching TRBD1 (6 bases). The material sequenced was PBMCs. The TCR was taken from a human donor in good health (CMV status not recorded). Some clones in this sample may be carry-over from other donors' samples. CDR3 residues: CASRGRDMTYNEQFF. The CDR3 coding sequence is TGTGCCAGCAGGGGCCGGGACATGACATACAATGAGCAGTTCTTC.